Below are 24 T cell receptor beta chains sequenced from a single sample in a study of blood T cell repertoires in COVID-19. Clones were read by immunoSEQ multiplex PCR, and TCRdb kept only the in-frame ones, dropping some. The sample consists of around 150,000 clones, about 86% of them appearing once. Source material: peripheral blood. These receptors all come from a man in his sixties or seventies with acute or convalescent COVID-19.

The chain joins TRBV28 to TRBJ1-5; 7 nucleotides align to TRBD1. Germline V gene lookup returns CDR1 MDHEN and CDR2 SYDVKM. This CDR3 has 15 amino acids. With V trimmed by 6 bases and J by 1 base, 6 bases remained unmatched. The CDR3 protein is CASSLRGASNQPQHF. As DNA, the CDR3 is TGTGCCAGCAGCCTCAGGGGGGCCAGCAATCAGCCCCAGCATTTT.

This chain joins TRBV7-9 and TRBJ2-1, with 9 positions matching TRBD2. The CDR3 is made up of 16 amino acids. The germline V gene has CDR1 SEHNR and CDR2 FQNEAQ (reference sequence). V trimming: 1 base; J trimming: 8 bases; junction bases outside the gene matches: 9. The CDR3 loop reads CASSLVGGRASDEQFF. The CDR3 coding sequence is TGTGCCAGCAGCTTAGTCGGCGGGAGGGCCTCTGATGAGCAGTTCTTC.

The chain recombines TRBV5-1 with TRBJ2-2; D gene unclear. CDR3 length equals 14 residues. V gave up 4 bases and J gave up 0 bases, with 7 bases separating them. Germline V gene sequence: CDR1 SGHRS, CDR2 YFSETQ. The CDR3 reads CASSLYSNTGELFF. The CDR3 bases are TGCGCCAGCAGCCTTTACTCGAACACCGGGGAGCTGTTTTTT.

The chain recombines TRBV10-3 with TRBJ2-1; TRBD2 matches at 14 bases. CDR1 and CDR2 from the germline V gene are ENHRY and SYGVKD. This CDR3 is 16 amino acids long. Trimming removed 4 bases from V and 7 bases from J; junction bases left unmatched: 6. The CDR3 bases are TGTGCCATCAGTGCATTGGGACTAGCGGGAGATAATGAGCAGTTCTTC. Translation gives CAISALGLAGDNEQFF.

The rearrangement joins TRBV15 to TRBJ2-7, with D perhaps matching TRBD2 (6 bases). This CDR3 is built from 16 residues. Germline lookup yields CDR1 LNHNV and CDR2 YYDKDF (reference sequence). Trimming shortened V by 0 bases and J by 1 base, and 13 bases separated the two germline ends. The CDR3 reads CATSRDKAGPSYEQYF. The DNA for the CDR3 is TGTGCCACCAGCAGAGACAAGGCGGGACCATCCTACGAGCAGTACTTC.

Written as DNA, the CDR3 is TGTGCCAGCAAATTAGACAGGGTTGCCGGGGAGCTGTTTTTT. Its protein is CASKLDRVAGELFF. The chain has TRBV27 and TRBJ2-2; 7 bases align to TRBD1. The CDR3 is 14 amino acids. The trim removed 7 bases at V and 6 bases at J, leaving 8 bases unmatched. Germline values: CDR1 MNHEY, CDR2 SMNVEV (reference sequence).

This sequence joins TRBV28 and TRBJ2-7; 10 nucleotides align to TRBD2. V gave up 6 bases and J gave up 4 bases; unmatched junction bases: 9. The CDR3 totals 15 residues. Germline assignment: CDR1 MDHEN and CDR2 SYDVKM. CDR3 in amino acids: CASREILAGLYEQYF. CDR3 DNA: TGTGCCAGCAGGGAAATACTAGCGGGGCTGTACGAGCAGTACTTC.

This sequence joins TRBV19 and TRBJ2-1, with D possibly being TRBD1 (5 bases). This CDR3 has 14 residues. Germline CDR1 LNHDA, CDR2 SQIVND (reference sequence). The V end lost 2 bases, the J end lost 7 bases, and 12 bases lay between the germline ends. The CDR3 protein is CASSIRGRGNEQFF. In DNA, the CDR3 is TGTGCCAGTAGTATAAGAGGTAGGGGTAATGAGCAGTTCTTC.

The V and J genes are TRBV2 and TRBJ2-2; no clear D gene. The germline V gene has CDR1 SNHLY and CDR2 FYNNEI. Trimming took 6 bases from V and 0 from J, leaving 8 bases between them. CDR3 length equals 14 residues. The DNA of the CDR3 is TGTGCCAGCAGAGGCGGAGCGAACACCGGGGAGCTGTTTTTT. It codes for CASRGGANTGELFF.

The rearrangement links TRBV7-5 to TRBJ1-4. TRBV7-5 is termed a pseudogene. This CDR3 is built from 17 residues. DNA for the CDR3: TGTGCCAGAAGCTTGGTGGGGGGCCGGGAGGGTCGGGAAAAACTGTTTTTT. This codes for CARSLVGGREGREKLFF.

The rearrangement joins TRBV15 to TRBJ2-1; D is possibly TRBD1 (5 bases). Trimming removed 0 bases from V and 7 bases from J, with 7 bases in between. Per germline, CDR1 LNHNV and CDR2 YYDKDF (reference sequence). This CDR3 is built from 13 residues. The CDR3 reads CATSRDRENEQFF. The DNA of the CDR3 is TGTGCCACCAGCAGAGACAGGGAAAATGAGCAGTTCTTC.

Worth noting for this clone: One junction end does not reproduce the germline sequence, and a read error may be involved. The chain is built from TRBV30 and TRBJ1-6, with a possible D match to TRBD1 (5 bases). This CDR3 region has 12 residues. The germline CDR1 and CDR2 sequences are GTSNPN and SVGIG (reference sequence). CDR3 in DNA: TGTGCCAGCGGGGACGCGAATTCACCCTTCCACTTT. Its protein is CASGDANSPFHF.

The J gene is TRBJ1-3, the V gene TRBV4-1; D remains ambiguous. Trimming pared 0 bases from V and 0 bases from J, leaving 9 bases between. This CDR3 region has 16 residues. CDR1 and CDR2 from the germline V gene are MGHRA and YSYEKL. The CDR3 bases are TGCGCCAGCAGCCAAGATCCCGGGAACTCTGGAAACACCATATATTTT. It translates to CASSQDPGNSGNTIYF.

The CDR3 sequence is CASSLVVASAYNEQFF. The CDR3 nucleotides are TGTGCCAGCAGCTTGGTGGTAGCGAGCGCCTACAATGAGCAGTTCTTC. This chain uses TRBV5-6 with TRBJ2-1; TRBD2 might be the D (5 bases). The V end lost 0 bases, the J end lost 2 bases, and 12 bases lay between the germline ends. Germline CDR1 and CDR2: SGHDT and YYEEEE. This CDR3 has 16 residues.

This chain uses TRBV27 with TRBJ2-3, with 10 bases matching TRBD2. Germline trimming cut 2 bases from V and 3 bases from J; bases unmatched to any gene: 8. Per germline, CDR1 MNHEY and CDR2 SMNVEV (reference sequence). The CDR3 loop spans 17 amino acids. CDR3: CASSLRGGTSETDTQYF. The CDR3 bases are TGTGCCAGCAGTTTACGGGGAGGGACTAGCGAGACAGATACGCAGTATTTT.

The CDR3 protein is CASSVDPGNGEQYF. The CDR3 region has the DNA TGTGCCAGCAGCGTAGATCCGGGAAACGGTGAGCAGTACTTC. V is TRBV9 and J is TRBJ2-7; weak D call: TRBD2 (5 bases). The CDR3 contains 14 residues. V was pared by 0 bases and J by 7 bases, with 14 bases between. The germline V gene has CDR1 SGDLS and CDR2 YYNGEE.

The V call is TRBV27, the J call TRBJ1-1; 7 nucleotides line up with TRBD1. The V segment lost 0 bases and the J segment 6 bases; nucleotides outside the gene matches: 10. Germline lookup yields CDR1 MNHEY and CDR2 SMNVEV (reference sequence). The CDR3 covers 16 residues. CDR3 DNA: TGTGCCAGCAGTTTATCAGGAGGCAGGGGGTGGCCTGAAGCTTTCTTT. It specifies CASSLSGGRGWPEAFF.

The chain employs TRBV5-1 and TRBJ1-5; tentative D call: TRBD1 (5 bases). The CDR3 length is 13 residues. Germline CDR1 and CDR2: SGHRS and YFSETQ. Trimming pared 5 bases from V and 5 bases from J, leaving 11 bases between. Here the CDR3 reads CASRWGEDQPQHF. CDR3 sequence (DNA): TGCGCCAGCAGGTGGGGCGAGGATCAGCCCCAGCATTTT.

CDR3 coding DNA: TGTGCCAGTAGTATCACTAGCGGGGGCCCAGATACGCAGTATTTT. Protein: CASSITSGGPDTQYF. The rearrangement uses TRBV19 and TRBJ2-3; 11 nucleotides agree with TRBD2. CDR3 size: 15 residues. Germline CDR1 is LNHDA and CDR2 is SQIVND (reference sequence). Trimming cost V 3 bases and J 4 bases; bases outside gene matches: 3. The full variable domain, its missing parts supplied by reference TRBV19 and TRBJ2-3, is DGGITQSPKYLFRKEGQNVTLSCEQNLNHDAMYWYRQDPGQGLRLIYYSQIVNDFQKGDIAEGYSVSREKKESFPLTVTSAQKNPTAFYLCASSITSGGPDTQYFGPGTRLTVL.

This rearrangement joins TRBV3-1 (or the pseudogene TRBV3-2) to TRBJ2-1; tentative D call: TRBD2 (5 bases). CDR3 length: 15 amino acids. Germline CDR1 is LGHDT and CDR2 is YNNKEL (reference sequence). V was clipped by 1 base and J by 5 bases, with 12 bases between them. The CDR3 sequence: CASSQVNRRDNEQFF. CDR3 nucleotides: TGTGCCAGCAGCCAAGTCAACCGGCGGGACAATGAGCAGTTCTTC.

The chain uses TRBV29-1 and TRBJ1-4, with D unclear. The CDR3 is 12 residues long. The V gene's germline CDR1 is SQVTM and CDR2 ANQGSEA. V was clipped by 0 bases and J by 6 bases, with 5 bases between them. Here the CDR3 DNA reads TGCAGCGTTGAAGATTCGTATGAAAAACTGTTTTTT. Translation gives CSVEDSYEKLFF.

The chain carries TRBV4-3 and TRBJ2-7; tentative D call: TRBD1 (5 bases). The V end lost 3 bases, the J end lost 1 base, and 16 bases lay between the germline ends. The CDR3 has 16 amino acids. From germline, CDR1 is LGHNA and CDR2 YSLEER. In DNA form, the CDR3 reads TGCGCCAGCAGCCAGATTGGGCAGGGCGAGTCCTACGAGCAGTACTTC. Protein: CASSQIGQGESYEQYF.

The chain employs TRBV2 and TRBJ2-7; 8 nucleotides agree with TRBD1. The junction had 6 bases not matched to a gene; V was cut back by 4 bases and J by 4 bases. The CDR3 length is 14 residues. The germline gives CDR1 SNHLY, CDR2 FYNNEI. This chain's CDR3 is CASSADRVLYEQYF. CDR3 DNA sequence: TGTGCCAGCAGTGCGGACAGGGTTTTGTACGAGCAGTACTTC.

The V and J genes are TRBV4-1 and TRBJ2-2, with 9 positions matching TRBD1. The CDR3 sequence is 16 residues long. The junction had 6 bases not matched to a gene; V was cut back by 2 bases and J by 5 bases. Germline CDR1 is MGHRA and CDR2 is YSYEKL. CDR3 nucleotides: TGCGCCAGCAGCCAAAAACAGGGGGCGCGGACCGGGGAGCTGTTTTTT. Translated, it gives CASSQKQGARTGELFF.